This T cell receptor (beta chain) was identified during a study of response to subunit inactivated influenza vaccine. TCRdb passed the RT-PCR reads through MiXCR, listing each CDR3 protein once. The repertoire has 450,000 to 600,000 distinct CDR3 sequences, around 8% of them found once; the top ten carry around 13%. This CDR3 is built from 12 residues. From germline, CDR1 is SEHNR and CDR2 FQNEAQ (reference sequence). V gave up 5 bases and J gave up 1 base, with 5 bases separating them. This clonotype was counted ten times or more. Sample: PBMCs from blood, taken roughly 24 months after vaccination. This sequence was found in a man aged 45 to 70 who received an inactivated influenza vaccine. V and J are TRBV7-9 and TRBJ2-5; no firm D call. DNA for the CDR3: TGTGCCAGCAGCCGCCGCCAAGAGACCCAGTACTTC. Translating gives CASSRRQETQYF.